Described below is a single T cell receptor (beta chain) sequence and its context. The data were taken from a study of blood T cell repertoires in COVID-19. At the level of the study: Material from acute and convalescent COVID-19 was sourced from the United States, Italy and Spain.

As processed by the authors: How many nucleated cells were present was estimated from reference gene primer amplification. The method was immunoSEQ multiplex PCR; TCRdb's version includes in-frame clones alone and lacks a portion of them. That table supplies the V and J calls and clone size; D and trimming were determined from the DNA. The sample lists 200,000 to 250,000 clones, more than 75% seen once, with more than 10% in the top ten. This receptor was obtained from a human donor in a cohort sampled during active COVID-19. Specimen: peripheral blood.

The DNA of the CDR3 is TGTGCCAGCAGACCCGGACAGGGGGCTCTACAATTTAATTCACCCCTCCACTTT. Residues: CASRPGQGALQFNSPLHF. The chain uses TRBV5-6 and TRBJ1-6, with 11 bases that match TRBD1. Germline lookup yields CDR1 SGHDT and CDR2 YYEEEE. The CDR3 totals 18 residues. Losses at the gene ends were 5 bases for V and 6 bases for J; bases not matched to a gene: 13.